This T cell receptor beta chain emerged from a study of blood T cell repertoires in COVID-19. Study summary: The study drew acute and convalescent COVID-19 samples from the United States, Italy and Spain.

The data were produced by immunoSEQ multiplex PCR, yet TCRdb's version contains in-frame clones alone and is incomplete. This sample has about 24,000 clones, with under 90% found just once. Losses at the gene ends were 6 bases for V and 4 bases for J; bases not matched to a gene: 5. The CDR3 contains 14 residues. CDR1 MNHEY and CDR2 SVGAGI come from the germline V gene. The specimen was peripheral blood. The chain has TRBV6-5 and TRBJ2-2; TRBD1 aligns across 7 bases. The TCR originated in a woman in her 70s with active COVID-19. This CDR3 is CASSPGQRTGELFF. CDR3 DNA sequence: TGTGCCAGCAGCCCGGGACAGCGCACCGGGGAGCTGTTTTTT.